The clone carrying this TCR beta chain turned up a few times. Its antigen is still unknown. 5'-RACE, quantitative and with molecular barcodes, yielded the TCR beta libraries. Via MiXCR, TCRdb re-called the 5' RACE reads, giving one row per CDR3 protein. This sample has about 200,000 distinct CDR3 sequences, with roughly 13% found just once. The sample comes from a study of CD8 T cells in ankylosing spondylitis. Notes on the study in general: Enrichment of disease-linked clones was reportedly significant in matched ankylosing spondylitis synovial fluid. Seemingly distinctive of ankylosing spondylitis blood was a TCR beta motif formed by eight highly homologous variants. Those disease-linked clones were CD8+; they were also relatively rare in peripheral blood.

Germline V lookup: CDR1 SGHRS, CDR2 YFSETQ. This CDR3 region has 14 residues. Trimming took off 2 bases at V and 2 bases at J, with 9 bases between the two ends. The sample comprised blood, either unsorted or a sorted T cell fraction (not recorded which). The sequence was collected from a male donor with ankylosing spondylitis or in good health (not recorded which). The rearrangement joins TRBV5-1 to TRBJ2-3; D not resolved. This CDR3 is CASSFGRLTDTQYF. The CDR3 DNA reads as TGCGCCAGCAGCTTCGGACGGCTCACAGATACGCAGTATTTT.